This record looks at one TCR beta chain sequence and its context. Original methodology: Using reference gene primer amplification, nucleated cell counts were estimated. Assay: immunoSEQ multiplex PCR; the TCRdb copy retains only in-frame clones and omits some. D and trimming come from the DNA, and the V and J calls and clone size come from that table. The sample shows over 130,000 clones, around 82% of them seen only once. The data were obtained in a study of blood T cell repertoires in COVID-19. Overall study: Spain, Italy and the United States supplied samples that represented acute and convalescent COVID-19. From T cells, B-cell-depleted T cells, or PBMCs came the material, which was cDNA or gDNA.

V lost 4 bases, J lost 8 bases, and 23 bases lay in between. This CDR3 comprises 17 residues. CDR1 LNHDA and CDR2 SQIVND come from the germline V gene (reference sequence). The receptor comes from an older woman with acute or convalescent COVID-19. The sequencing sample was made of peripheral blood. The chain links TRBV19 to TRBJ1-4, with a weak D call TRBD1 (6 bases). The CDR3 coding sequence is TGTGCCAGTAGTAACATCCTCGGGACACAGGAAGGGGAAAAACTGTTTTTT. This sequence encodes CASSNILGTQEGEKLFF.